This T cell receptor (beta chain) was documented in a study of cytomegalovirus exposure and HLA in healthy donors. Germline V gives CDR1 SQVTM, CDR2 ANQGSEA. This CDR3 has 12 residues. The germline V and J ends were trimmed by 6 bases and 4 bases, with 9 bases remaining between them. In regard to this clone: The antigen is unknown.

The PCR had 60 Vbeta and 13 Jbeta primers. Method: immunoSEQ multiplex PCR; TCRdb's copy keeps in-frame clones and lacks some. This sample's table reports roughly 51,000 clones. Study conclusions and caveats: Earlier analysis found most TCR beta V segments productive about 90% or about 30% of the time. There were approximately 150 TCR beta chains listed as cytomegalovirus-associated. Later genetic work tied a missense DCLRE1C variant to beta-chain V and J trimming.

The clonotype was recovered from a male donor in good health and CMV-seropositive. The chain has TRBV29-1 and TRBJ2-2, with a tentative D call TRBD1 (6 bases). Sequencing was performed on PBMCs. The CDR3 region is CSVAQGTGELFF. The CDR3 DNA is TGCAGCGTCGCACAGGGCACCGGGGAGCTGTTTTTT.